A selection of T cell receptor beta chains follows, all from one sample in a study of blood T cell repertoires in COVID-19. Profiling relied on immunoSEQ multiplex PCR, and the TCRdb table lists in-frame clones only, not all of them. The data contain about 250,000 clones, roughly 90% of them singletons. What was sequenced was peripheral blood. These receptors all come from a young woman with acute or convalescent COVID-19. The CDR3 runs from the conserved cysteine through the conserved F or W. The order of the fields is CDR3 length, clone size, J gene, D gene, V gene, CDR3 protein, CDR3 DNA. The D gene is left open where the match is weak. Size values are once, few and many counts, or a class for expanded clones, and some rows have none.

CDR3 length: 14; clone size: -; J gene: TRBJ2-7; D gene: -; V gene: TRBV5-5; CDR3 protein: CASSFASGGYEQYF; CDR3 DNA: TGTGCCAGCAGCTTCGCGTCAGGGGGGTACGAGCAGTACTTC
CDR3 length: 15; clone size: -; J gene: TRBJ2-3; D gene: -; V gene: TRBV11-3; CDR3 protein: CASSLASISTDTQYF; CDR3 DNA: TGTGCCAGCAGCTTAGCGTCTATCAGCACAGATACGCAGTATTTT
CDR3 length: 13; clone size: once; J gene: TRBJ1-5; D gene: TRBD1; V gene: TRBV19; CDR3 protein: CASRGQTNQPQHF; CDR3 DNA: TGTGCCAGCAGGGGACAGACTAATCAGCCCCAGCATTTT
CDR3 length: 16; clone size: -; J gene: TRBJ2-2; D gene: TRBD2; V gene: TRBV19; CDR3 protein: CASSIFDSGRTGELFF; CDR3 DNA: TGTGCCAGTAGTATTTTTGATAGCGGGAGAACCGGGGAGCTGTTTTTT
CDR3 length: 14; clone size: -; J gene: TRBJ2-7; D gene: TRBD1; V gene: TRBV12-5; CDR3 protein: CASGSGTGYYEQYF; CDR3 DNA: TGTGCTAGTGGTTCCGGGACAGGGTACTACGAGCAGTACTTC
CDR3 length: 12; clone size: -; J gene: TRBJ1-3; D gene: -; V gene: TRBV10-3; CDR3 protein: CAITGTGNTIYF; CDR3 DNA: TGTGCCATCACAGGGACTGGAAACACCATATATTTT
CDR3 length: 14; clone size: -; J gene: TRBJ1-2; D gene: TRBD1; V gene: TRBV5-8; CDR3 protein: CASSARTGQDGYTF; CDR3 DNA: TGTGCCAGCAGCGCAAGGACAGGGCAAGATGGCTACACCTTC
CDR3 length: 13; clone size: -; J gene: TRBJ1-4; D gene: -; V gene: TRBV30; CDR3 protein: CAWSLTGSEKLFF; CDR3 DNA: TGTGCCTGGAGTCTCACAGGGAGTGAAAAACTGTTTTTT
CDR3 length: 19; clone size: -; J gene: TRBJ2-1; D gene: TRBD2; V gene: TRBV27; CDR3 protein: CASSYRTSATPSSYNEQFF; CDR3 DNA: TGTGCCAGCAGTTATCGGACTAGCGCAACACCCAGCTCCTACAATGAGCAGTTCTTC
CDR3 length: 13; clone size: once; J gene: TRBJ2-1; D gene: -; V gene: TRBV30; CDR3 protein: CAWSVGVWGEQFF; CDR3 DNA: TGTGCCTGGAGTGTAGGGGTCTGGGGCGAGCAGTTCTTC
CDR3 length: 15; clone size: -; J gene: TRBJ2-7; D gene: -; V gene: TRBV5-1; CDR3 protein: CASSSVMTGAYEQYF; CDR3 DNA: TGCGCCAGCAGCTCTGTTATGACAGGTGCCTACGAGCAGTACTTC
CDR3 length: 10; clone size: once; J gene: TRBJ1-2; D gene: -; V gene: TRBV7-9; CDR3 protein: CASSGGGYTF; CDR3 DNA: TGTGCCAGCAGCGGAGGGGGCTACACCTTC
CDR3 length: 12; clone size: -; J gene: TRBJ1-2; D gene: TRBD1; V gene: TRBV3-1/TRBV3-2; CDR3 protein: CASSSGQSGYTF; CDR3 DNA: TGTGCCAGCAGTTCGGGACAGTCTGGCTACACCTTC
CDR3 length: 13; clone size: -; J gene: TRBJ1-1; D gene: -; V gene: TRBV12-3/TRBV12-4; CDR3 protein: CASSIQGNTEAFF; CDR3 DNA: TGTGCCAGCAGTATACAGGGAAACACTGAAGCTTTCTTT
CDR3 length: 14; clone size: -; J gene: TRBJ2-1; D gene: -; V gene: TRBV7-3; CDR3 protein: CASSSRLATNEQFF; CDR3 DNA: TGTGCCAGCAGCTCCCGATTAGCGACGAATGAGCAGTTCTTC
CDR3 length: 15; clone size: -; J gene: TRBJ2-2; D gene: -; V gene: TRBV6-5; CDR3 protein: CASSYAGSNTGELFF; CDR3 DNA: TGTGCCAGCAGTTACGCGGGGTCGAACACCGGGGAGCTGTTTTTT
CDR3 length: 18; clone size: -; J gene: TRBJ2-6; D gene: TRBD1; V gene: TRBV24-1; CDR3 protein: CATSQIWTGLSGANVLTF; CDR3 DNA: TGTGCCACCAGCCAAATATGGACAGGGCTCTCTGGGGCCAACGTCCTGACTTTC
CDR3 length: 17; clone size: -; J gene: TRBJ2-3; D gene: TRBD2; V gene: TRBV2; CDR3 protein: CASSEVSGRAMRDTQYF; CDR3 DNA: TGTGCCAGCAGTGAAGTCAGCGGGAGGGCGATGAGAGATACGCAGTATTTT
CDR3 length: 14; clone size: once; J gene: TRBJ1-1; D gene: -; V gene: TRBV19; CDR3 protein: CASSIREWGQGAFF; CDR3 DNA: TGTGCCAGTAGTATTCGTGAATGGGGGCAGGGAGCTTTCTTT
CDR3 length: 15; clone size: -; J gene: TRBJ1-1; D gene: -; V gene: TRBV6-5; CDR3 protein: CASSYRGGAYTEAFF; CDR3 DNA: TGTGCCAGCAGTTACCGAGGGGGGGCCTACACTGAAGCTTTCTTT
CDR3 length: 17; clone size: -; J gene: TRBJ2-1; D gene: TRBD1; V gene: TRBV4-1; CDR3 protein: CASSQDWPTGIGNEQFF; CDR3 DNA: TGCGCCAGCAGCCAAGATTGGCCGACAGGGATTGGCAATGAGCAGTTCTTC
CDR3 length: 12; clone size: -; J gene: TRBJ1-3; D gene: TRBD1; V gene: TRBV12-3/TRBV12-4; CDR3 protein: CASEGAGNTIYF; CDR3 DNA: TGTGCCAGCGAGGGGGCGGGAAACACCATATATTTT
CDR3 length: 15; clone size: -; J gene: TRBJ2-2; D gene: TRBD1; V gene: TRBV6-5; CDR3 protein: CASRVPRTGPGELFF; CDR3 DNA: TGTGCCAGCAGAGTCCCCCGGACAGGGCCCGGGGAGCTGTTTTTT
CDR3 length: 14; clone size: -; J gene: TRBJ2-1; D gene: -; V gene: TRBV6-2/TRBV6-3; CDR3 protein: CASSSRNPYNEQFF; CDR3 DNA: TGTGCCAGCAGTTCGCGAAATCCCTACAATGAGCAGTTCTTC
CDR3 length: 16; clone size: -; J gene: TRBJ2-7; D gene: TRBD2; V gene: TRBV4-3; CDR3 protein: CASSQGSGIGTYEQYF; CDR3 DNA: TGCGCCAGCAGCCAAGGTAGCGGGATAGGGACCTACGAGCAGTACTTC
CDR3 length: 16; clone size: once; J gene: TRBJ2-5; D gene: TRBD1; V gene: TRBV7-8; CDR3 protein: CASRRDRGLTMETQYF; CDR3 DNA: TGTGCCAGCCGCCGGGACAGGGGCCTTACTATGGAGACCCAGTACTTC
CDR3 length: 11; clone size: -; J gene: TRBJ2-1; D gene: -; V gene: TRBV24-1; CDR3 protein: CATSERDEQFF; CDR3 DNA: TGTGCCACCAGTGAACGGGATGAGCAGTTCTTC
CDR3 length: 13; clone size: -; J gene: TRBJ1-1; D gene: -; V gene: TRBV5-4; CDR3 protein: CASSPPAGAQAFF; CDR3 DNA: TGTGCCAGCAGCCCCCCTGCGGGGGCACAGGCTTTCTTT
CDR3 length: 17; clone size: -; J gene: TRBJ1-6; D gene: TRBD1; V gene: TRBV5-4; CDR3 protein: CASSSPGQGAGNSPLHF; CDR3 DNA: TGTGCCAGCAGTTCCCCGGGACAGGGGGCGGGGAATTCACCCCTCCACTTT
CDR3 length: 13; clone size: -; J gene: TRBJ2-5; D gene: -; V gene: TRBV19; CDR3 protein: CASSMTGAETQYF; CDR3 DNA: TGTGCCAGTAGTATGACGGGTGCTGAGACCCAGTACTTC
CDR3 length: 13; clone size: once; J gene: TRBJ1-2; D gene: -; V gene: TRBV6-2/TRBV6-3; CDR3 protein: CASSYRGAFGYTF; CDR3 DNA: TGTGCCAGCAGTTATCGGGGGGCTTTTGGCTACACCTTC
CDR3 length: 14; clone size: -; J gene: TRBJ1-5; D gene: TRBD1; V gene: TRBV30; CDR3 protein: CAWSATGLAQPQHF; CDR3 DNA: TGTGCCTGGAGTGCGACAGGGCTGGCTCAGCCCCAGCATTTT
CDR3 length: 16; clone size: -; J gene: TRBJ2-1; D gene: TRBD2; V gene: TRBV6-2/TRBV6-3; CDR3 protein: CASSHGGAGGYNEQFF; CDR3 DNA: TGTGCCAGCAGCCACGGAGGGGCGGGGGGCTACAATGAGCAGTTCTTC
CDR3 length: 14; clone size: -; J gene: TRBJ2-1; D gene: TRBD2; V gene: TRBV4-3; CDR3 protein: CASNPSGSGNEQFF; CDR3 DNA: TGCGCCAGCAACCCTAGCGGGAGCGGGAATGAGCAGTTCTTC
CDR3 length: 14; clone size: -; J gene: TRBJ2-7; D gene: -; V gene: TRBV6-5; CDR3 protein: CASTVRGTTYEQYF; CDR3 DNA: TGTGCCAGCACCGTAAGGGGTACAACCTACGAGCAGTACTTC
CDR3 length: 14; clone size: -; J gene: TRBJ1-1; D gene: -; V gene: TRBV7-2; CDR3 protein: CASTLDRRNTEAFF; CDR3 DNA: TGTGCCAGCACCCTCGACAGGCGGAACACTGAAGCTTTCTTT